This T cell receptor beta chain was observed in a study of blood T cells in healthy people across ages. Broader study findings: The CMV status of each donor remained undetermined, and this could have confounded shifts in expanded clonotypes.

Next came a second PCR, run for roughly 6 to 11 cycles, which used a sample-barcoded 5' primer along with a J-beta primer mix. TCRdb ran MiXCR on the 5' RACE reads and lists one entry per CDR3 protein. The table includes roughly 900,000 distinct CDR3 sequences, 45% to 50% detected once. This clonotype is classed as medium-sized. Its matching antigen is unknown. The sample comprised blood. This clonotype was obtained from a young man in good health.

The CDR3 region is CSARPRDWLTDTQYF. CDR3 nucleotide sequence: TGCAGTGCTAGACCCCGGGACTGGCTCACAGATACGCAGTATTTT. V and J are TRBV20-1 and TRBJ2-3, with D maybe TRBD2 (6 bases). Germline CDR1 is DFQATT and CDR2 is SNEGSKA (reference sequence). The CDR3 sequence is 15 residues long. V lost 2 bases to trimming and J lost 2 bases, with 14 bases between them.